This T cell receptor beta chain was retrieved from a study of Ad26.COV2.S vaccination and SARS-CoV-2 variants. Study outcomes and limitations: Recipients of either vaccine or placebo displayed similar breadth of non-spike TCRs. Post-vaccination spike-specific CD8+ and CD4+ T cell responses reportedly had substantial breadth. Analyses that measured TCR breadth and depth may have underestimated total T cell responses. Spike-specific TCR breadth was greater in vaccine than placebo recipients.

CDR1 and CDR2 (germline): MNHEY, SMNVEV (reference sequence). This CDR3 contains 14 residues. V gave up 0 bases and J gave up 0 bases, with 6 bases separating them. This clone was counted once. Its cognate antigen is unknown. Profiling relied on immunoSEQ multiplex PCR, and the TCRdb table lists in-frame clones only, not all of them. The sample lists some 190,000 clones, around 85% occurring once. The sequence was obtained from a human donor who had recovered from COVID-19. Sequenced here: peripheral blood, sampled after recovery from COVID-19. The gene calls are TRBV27 and TRBJ2-7; D uncertain. CDR3 in amino acids: CASSLSRSSYEQYF. The CDR3, as DNA: TGTGCCAGCAGTTTATCCCGATCCTCCTACGAGCAGTACTTC.